The 29 T cell receptor beta chains below come from one sample, sequenced in a study of blood T cell repertoires in COVID-19. Generated by immunoSEQ multiplex PCR, the TCRdb table keeps only in-frame clones and is missing some. The sample has about 54,000 clones; roughly 80% are singletons. Sequencing input: peripheral blood. These receptors all stem from a woman aged 55-70 years with acute or convalescent COVID-19.

The chain recombines TRBV7-9 with TRBJ1-6; D unresolved. V was pared by 9 bases and J by 6 bases, with 12 bases between. This CDR3 contains 13 residues. Germline CDR1 is SEHNR and CDR2 is FQNEAQ (reference sequence). CDR3 loop: CASVAEGNSPLHF. CDR3 DNA sequence: TGTGCCAGTGTAGCGGAGGGTAATTCACCCCTCCACTTT. The full variable domain, in which reference TRBV7-9 and TRBJ1-6 provide the parts outside the CDR3, is DTGVSQNPRHKITKRGQNVTFRCDPISEHNRLYWYRQTLGQGPEFLTYFQNEAQLEKSRLLSDRFSAERPKGSFSTLEIQRTEQGDSAMYLCASVAEGNSPLHFGNGTRLTVT.

The rearrangement joins TRBV12-5 to TRBJ2-7; 7 positions agree with TRBD1. Germline values: CDR1 LGHNT, CDR2 FRNRAP. This CDR3 has 15 residues. With V trimmed by 4 bases and J by 2 bases, 8 bases remained unmatched. This CDR3 is CASGCLDRLTYEQYF. The CDR3 nucleotides are TGTGCTAGTGGTTGCCTGGACAGGCTAACCTACGAGCAGTACTTC.

This clone has a handful of counts. This sequence joins TRBV6-2 or TRBV6-3 and TRBJ2-7; D is possibly TRBD1 (6 bases). Germline CDR1 MNHEY, CDR2 SVGEGT. The CDR3 spans 16 residues. The ends were cut back, 5 bases at V and 0 bases at J, with 17 bases in the middle. The chain's CDR3 is CASSAQGQGLSYEQYF. For the CDR3, the DNA is TGTGCCAGCAGTGCCCAGGGTCAGGGGCTCTCCTACGAGCAGTACTTC.

A single count supports this clone. The rearrangement uses TRBV27 and TRBJ2-3; possible D gene TRBD2, 5 bases. This CDR3 has 15 residues. The V gene's germline CDR1 is MNHEY and CDR2 SMNVEV (reference sequence). V was trimmed by 3 bases and J by 3 bases, leaving 13 bases between them. The CDR3 DNA reads TGTGCCAGCAGTTTGAAGGGAGTGAGGACAGATACGCAGTATTTT. Its translation: CASSLKGVRTDTQYF.

This clone was detected once. V gene TRBV25-1 combines with J gene TRBJ1-4, with D possibly matching TRBD1 (6 bases). The V gene's germline CDR1 is MGHDK and CDR2 SYGVNS. Trimming pared 5 bases from V and 3 bases from J, leaving 16 bases between. The CDR3 is made up of 16 amino acids. This chain's CDR3 is CASSRGGMWSNEKLFF. CDR3 bases: TGTGCCAGCAGTAGGGGGGGAATGTGGTCTAATGAAAAACTGTTTTTT. Together with reference TRBV25-1 and TRBJ1-4, the CDR3 gives the full variable domain: EADIYQTPRYLVIGTGKKITLECSQTMGHDKMYWYQQDPGMELHLIHYSYGVNSTEKGDLSSESTVSRIRTEHFPLTLESARPSHTSQYLCASSRGGMWSNEKLFFGSGTQLSVL.

About this clone itself: An end of the junction differs from the germline gene, which may be a read error. Other DNA sequences from this sample encode an identical CDR3 as well. V and J are TRBV15 and TRBJ2-7, with D hard to call. Germline V gene lookup returns CDR1 LNHNV and CDR2 YYDKDF (reference sequence). The CDR3 consists of 13 residues. CDR3 region: CATSISSVYEQYF. The DNA for the CDR3 is TGCGCCACCAGCATCTCAAGCGTCTACGAGCAGTACTTC. The complete variable domain, with remaining parts taken from reference TRBV15 and TRBJ2-7, reads DAMVIQNPRYQVTQFGKPVTLSCSQTLNHNVMYWYQQKSSQAPKLLFHYYDKDFNNEADTPDNFQSRRPNTSFCFLDIRSPGLGDTAMYLCATSISSVYEQYFGPGTRLTVT.

This clone has only a few counts. The chain links TRBV19 to TRBJ1-6, with TRBD1 matching 8 bases. The CDR3 covers 15 residues. V lost 8 bases, J lost 1 base, and 4 bases stayed unmatched. Germline CDR1 LNHDA, CDR2 SQIVND (reference sequence). The CDR3 region has the DNA TGTGCCAGTCAACAGGGGGGGTCCTATAATTCACCCCTCCACTTT. It is translated as CASQQGGSYNSPLHF. The full variable domain, its missing parts supplied by reference TRBV19 and TRBJ1-6, is DGGITQSPKYLFRKEGQNVTLSCEQNLNHDAMYWYRQDPGQGLRLIYYSQIVNDFQKGDIAEGYSVSREKKESFPLTVTSAQKNPTAFYLCASQQGGSYNSPLHFGNGTRLTVT.

The genes are TRBV7-9 and TRBJ2-3; 7 nucleotides line up with TRBD2. J lost 0 bases, V lost 4 bases, and 4 bases had no gene match. Germline lookup yields CDR1 SEHNR and CDR2 FQNEAQ (reference sequence). The CDR3 length is 15 residues. As DNA, the CDR3 is TGTGCCAGCAGCTCGATCGGGGGGAGCACAGATACGCAGTATTTT. This codes for CASSSIGGSTDTQYF.

The chain joins TRBV19 to TRBJ1-1; possible D gene TRBD1, 6 bases. The V end lost 4 bases, the J end lost 0 bases, and 12 bases lay between the germline ends. The CDR3 extends over 15 amino acids. Germline assignment: CDR1 LNHDA and CDR2 SQIVND (reference sequence). CDR3 nucleotide sequence: TGTGCCAGTAGTAACCAGGGGAATGTGAACACTGAAGCTTTCTTT. Translating gives CASSNQGNVNTEAFF.

The rearrangement links TRBV9 to TRBJ2-7; TRBD1 matches at 8 bases. V dropped 3 bases and J dropped 1; count of bases not matched to a gene: 9. The CDR3 length is 16 residues. Germline V lookup: CDR1 SGDLS, CDR2 YYNGEE. The chain's CDR3 is CASSGSDRGVSYEQYF. In DNA form, the CDR3 reads TGTGCCAGCAGCGGGTCAGACAGGGGAGTTTCCTACGAGCAGTACTTC.

The chain combines TRBV3-1 (or the pseudogene TRBV3-2) with TRBJ1-1, with 9 bases identical to TRBD1. The germline V gene has CDR1 LGHDT and CDR2 YNNKEL (reference sequence). Unmatched junction bases numbered 12, after V lost 8 bases and J lost 5 bases. This CDR3 is built from 15 residues. The CDR3 sequence is CASGDLRQGGTEAFF. The CDR3 DNA follows: TGTGCCAGCGGAGACCTAAGACAGGGGGGGACTGAAGCTTTCTTT.

This clone appeared once. The CDR3 spells CASGEYRGISEQYF. CDR3 in DNA: TGTGCCAGCGGGGAGTACAGGGGGATTAGCGAGCAGTACTTC. This sequence joins TRBV2 and TRBJ2-7, with 8 bases fitting TRBD1. The CDR3 sequence is 14 residues long. The germline V gene encodes CDR1 SNHLY and CDR2 FYNNEI. The V and J ends lost 8 bases and 6 bases, in that order; junction bases with no gene match: 12.

This chain connects TRBV6-5 to TRBJ2-4; D is uncertain. Germline V gene lookup returns CDR1 MNHEY and CDR2 SVGAGI. The V end was cut by 5 bases, the J end by 6 bases, with 14 bases between. This CDR3 region has 14 residues. The CDR3 loop reads CASSRKEPGNIQYF. CDR3 DNA sequence: TGTGCCAGCAGTCGCAAAGAGCCGGGAAACATTCAGTACTTC.

The chain employs TRBV6-6 and TRBJ1-1, with 7 bases lining up with TRBD1. V lost 6 bases and J lost 4; bases outside the gene matches: 17. Germline V gene data show CDR1 as MNHNY and CDR2 as SVGAGI (reference sequence). The CDR3 extends over 17 amino acids. The CDR3 is CASSRQTGRRGSTEAFF. CDR3 in DNA: TGTGCCAGCAGCCGACAGACAGGGCGAAGAGGCAGCACTGAAGCTTTCTTT.

The chain combines TRBV14 with TRBJ1-6; TRBD1 is a possible D gene (5 bases). This CDR3 has 15 residues. CDR1 and CDR2 (germline): SGHDN, FVKESK. Trimming removed 2 bases at V and 4 bases at J, with 9 bases between. This CDR3 is CASSQNRGYNSPLHF. The CDR3 DNA follows: TGTGCCAGCAGCCAAAATAGGGGATATAATTCACCCCTCCACTTT.

This rearrangement joins TRBV18 to TRBJ1-6, with TRBD1 identical over 7 bases. This CDR3 is built from 15 residues. CDR1 is KGHSH, CDR2 LQKENI, per germline. J gave up 7 bases and V 5 bases, and 8 bases lay outside the gene matches. CDR3 sequence: CASSGGGQRNSPLHF. As DNA, the CDR3 is TGTGCCAGCTCAGGAGGGGGACAGAGAAATTCACCCCTCCACTTT.

This clone has more than one count but fewer than ten. The chain carries TRBV5-6 and TRBJ1-4, with TRBD1 matching 7 bases. The germline gives CDR1 SGHDT, CDR2 YYEEEE. V gave up 5 bases and J gave up 5 bases; unmatched junction bases: 3. The CDR3 is 13 residues long. As DNA, the CDR3 is TGTGCCAGCAGGGGACAGCTGAATGAAAAACTGTTTTTT. Translation: CASRGQLNEKLFF.

This chain links TRBV4-1 with TRBJ2-1, with D perhaps TRBD2 (5 bases). The germline V and J ends were trimmed by 4 bases and 9 bases, with 13 bases remaining between them. The CDR3 totals 13 residues. Germline assignment: CDR1 MGHRA and CDR2 YSYEKL. The CDR3 nucleotides are TGCGCCAGCAGCCCGCTAGCTAGCACTGAGCAGTTCTTC. It is translated as CASSPLASTEQFF.

The chain carries TRBV4-1 and TRBJ1-1; D is uncertain. Trimming took 0 bases from V and 6 from J, leaving 17 bases between them. The germline V gene encodes CDR1 MGHRA and CDR2 YSYEKL. This CDR3 comprises 16 residues. The CDR3 here is CASSQDRVSGSPEAFF. The CDR3 DNA reads as TGCGCCAGCAGCCAAGATAGGGTCAGCGGGTCCCCTGAAGCTTTCTTT.

In its sample, this clone was seen a few times. The chain carries TRBV2 and TRBJ2-3, with TRBD1 identical over 9 bases. V trimming: 4 bases; J trimming: 1 base; junction bases outside the gene matches: 3. Germline V CDR1 and CDR2: SNHLY, FYNNEI. CDR3 length: 15 residues. Here the CDR3 DNA reads TGTGCCAGCAGTGCCCGGGACAGGGGCACAGATACGCAGTATTTT. Its protein is CASSARDRGTDTQYF.

A few counts support this clone. This chain joins TRBV6-5 and TRBJ1-1; 7 bases are shared with TRBD1. V was clipped by 2 bases and J by 6 bases; unmatched bases: 12. Germline CDR1 and CDR2: MNHEY and SVGAGI. The CDR3 loop spans 16 amino acids. This CDR3 is CASSYLLGGGPSEAFF. As DNA, the CDR3 is TGTGCCAGCAGTTACCTACTTGGAGGGGGCCCTTCTGAAGCTTTCTTT.

The rearrangement links TRBV7-6 to TRBJ2-1; tentative D call: TRBD1 (6 bases). Deletions cut 4 bases from V and 5 bases from J, with 15 bases between. Germline V gene lookup returns CDR1 SGHVS and CDR2 FNYEAQ. This CDR3 is 15 amino acids long. The CDR3 reads CASSSGQLGHNEQFF. CDR3 bases: TGTGCCAGCAGCTCTGGACAGCTGGGGCACAATGAGCAGTTCTTC.

The genes are TRBV2 and TRBJ2-6, with D perhaps TRBD1 (6 bases). Germline CDR1 and CDR2: SNHLY and FYNNEI. V was clipped by 6 bases and J by 0 bases, with 18 bases between them. The CDR3 consists of 18 residues. The CDR3 spells CASRTSTGIRSGANVLTF. CDR3 sequence (DNA): TGTGCCAGCAGGACCTCAACAGGGATCCGCTCTGGGGCCAACGTCCTGACTTTC.

V and J are TRBV13 and TRBJ1-1; 7 nucleotides match TRBD1. CDR1 and CDR2 from the germline V gene are PRHDT and FYEKMQ (reference sequence). The CDR3 is 14 amino acids. The J segment lost 1 base and the V segment lost 5 bases, leaving 4 bases of the junction unmatched. CDR3 residues: CASSRTGANTEAFF. The CDR3 DNA is TGTGCCAGCAGCCGGACAGGAGCGAACACTGAAGCTTTCTTT.

The J gene is TRBJ2-1, the V gene TRBV20-1, with 12 bases that match TRBD2. With 3 bases clipped from V and 7 bases from J, the junction kept 7 bases outside the gene matches. From germline, CDR1 is DFQATT and CDR2 SNEGSKA (reference sequence). The CDR3 runs 15 residues. CDR3 amino acids: CSASRSSGRANEQFF. The DNA for the CDR3 is TGCAGTGCTAGTCGCTCTAGCGGGAGGGCAAATGAGCAGTTCTTC.

The J gene is TRBJ2-1, the V gene TRBV3-1 (or the pseudogene TRBV3-2), with D tentatively TRBD1 (7 bases). Trimming cost V 5 bases and J 13 bases, with 15 bases left between them. The CDR3 runs to 12 residues. The V gene's germline CDR1 is LGHDT and CDR2 YNNKEL (reference sequence). The CDR3 coding sequence is TGTGCCAGCAGCGGAGGGGGCGGATCACAGTTCTTC. Residues: CASSGGGGSQFF.

The chain uses TRBV9 and TRBJ1-1, with 8 nucleotides matching TRBD1. With V trimmed by 0 bases and J by 9 bases, 4 bases remained unmatched. The CDR3 sequence is 13 residues long. Per the germline V gene, CDR1 is SGDLS and CDR2 is YYNGEE. The CDR3 loop reads CASSVAGTGQAFF. The CDR3, as DNA: TGTGCCAGCAGCGTAGCAGGGACAGGACAAGCTTTCTTT.

This chain joins TRBV29-1 and TRBJ2-2; D is possibly TRBD2 (6 bases). The CDR3 contains 13 residues. CDR1 is SQVTM and CDR2 is ANQGSEA in the germline V gene. Between the trimmed V and J ends, which lost 4 bases and 7 bases, there was a span of 13 bases. The CDR3, as DNA: TGCAGCGTTGGCGGGACTGAATTCGGGGAGCTGTTTTTT. Its protein is CSVGGTEFGELFF.

The chain is built from TRBV6-5 and TRBJ1-4; D unclear. CDR3 length: 15 residues. Trimming stripped 4 bases from V and 2 bases from J, with 11 bases between. Germline V lookup: CDR1 MNHEY, CDR2 SVGAGI. In DNA form, the CDR3 reads TGTGCCAGCAGTTGGGTGGGAGGGACTAATGAAAAACTGTTTTTT. It encodes CASSWVGGTNEKLFF.